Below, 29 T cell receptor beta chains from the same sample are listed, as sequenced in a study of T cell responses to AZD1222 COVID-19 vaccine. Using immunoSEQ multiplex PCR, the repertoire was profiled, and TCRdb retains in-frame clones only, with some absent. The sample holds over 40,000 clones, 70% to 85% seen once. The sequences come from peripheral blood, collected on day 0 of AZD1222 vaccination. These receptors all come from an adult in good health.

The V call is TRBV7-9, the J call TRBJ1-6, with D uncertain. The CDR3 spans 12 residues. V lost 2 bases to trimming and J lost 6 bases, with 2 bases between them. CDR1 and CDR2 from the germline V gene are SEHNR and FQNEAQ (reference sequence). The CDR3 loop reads CASSLINSPLHF. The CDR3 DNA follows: TGTGCCAGCAGCTTAATTAATTCACCCCTCCACTTT. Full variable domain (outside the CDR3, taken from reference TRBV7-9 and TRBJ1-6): DTGVSQNPRHKITKRGQNVTFRCDPISEHNRLYWYRQTLGQGPEFLTYFQNEAQLEKSRLLSDRFSAERPKGSFSTLEIQRTEQGDSAMYLCASSLINSPLHFGNGTRLTVT.

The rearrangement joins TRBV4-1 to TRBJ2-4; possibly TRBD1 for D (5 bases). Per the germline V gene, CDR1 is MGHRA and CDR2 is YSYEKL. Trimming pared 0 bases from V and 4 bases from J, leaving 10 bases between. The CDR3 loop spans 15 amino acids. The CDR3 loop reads CASSQDGRGKNIQYF. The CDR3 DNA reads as TGCGCCAGCAGCCAAGACGGAAGGGGTAAAAACATTCAGTACTTC.

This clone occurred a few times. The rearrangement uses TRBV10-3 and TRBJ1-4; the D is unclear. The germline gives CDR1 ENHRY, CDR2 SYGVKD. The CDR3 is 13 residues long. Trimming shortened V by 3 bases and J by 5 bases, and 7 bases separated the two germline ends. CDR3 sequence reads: CAISDGENEKLFF. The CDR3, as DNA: TGTGCCATCAGTGACGGGGAGAATGAAAAACTGTTTTTT.

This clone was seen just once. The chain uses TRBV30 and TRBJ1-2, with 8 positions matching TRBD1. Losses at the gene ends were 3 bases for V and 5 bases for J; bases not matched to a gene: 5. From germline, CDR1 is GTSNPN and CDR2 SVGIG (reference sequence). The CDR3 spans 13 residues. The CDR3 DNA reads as TGTGCCTGGAGCTCAGGGGGCGGTTATGGCTACACCTTC. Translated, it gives CAWSSGGGYGYTF.

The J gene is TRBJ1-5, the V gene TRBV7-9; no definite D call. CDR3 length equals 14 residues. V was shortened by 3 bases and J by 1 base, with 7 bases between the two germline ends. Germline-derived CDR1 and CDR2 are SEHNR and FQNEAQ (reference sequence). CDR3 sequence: CASSFGESNQPQHF. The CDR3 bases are TGTGCCAGCAGCTTCGGGGAAAGCAATCAGCCCCAGCATTTT.

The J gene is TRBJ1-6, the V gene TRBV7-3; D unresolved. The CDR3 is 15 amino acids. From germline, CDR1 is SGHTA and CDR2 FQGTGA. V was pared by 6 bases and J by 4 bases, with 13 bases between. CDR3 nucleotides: TGTGCCAGCAGTCGCGACCCTCTATATAATTCACCCCTCCACTTT. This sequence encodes CASSRDPLYNSPLHF.

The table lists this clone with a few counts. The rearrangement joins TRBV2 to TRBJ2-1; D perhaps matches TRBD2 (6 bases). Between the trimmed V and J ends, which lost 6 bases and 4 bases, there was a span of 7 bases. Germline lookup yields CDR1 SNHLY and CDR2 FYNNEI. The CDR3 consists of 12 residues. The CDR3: CASSGSYNEQFF. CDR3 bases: TGTGCCAGCAGCGGGAGTTACAATGAGCAGTTCTTC.

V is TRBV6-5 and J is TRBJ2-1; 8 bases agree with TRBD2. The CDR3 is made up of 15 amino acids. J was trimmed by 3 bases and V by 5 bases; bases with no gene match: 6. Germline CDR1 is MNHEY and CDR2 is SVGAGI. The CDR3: CASSPATSGYNEQFF. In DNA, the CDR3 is TGTGCCAGCAGTCCCGCCACTAGCGGCTACAATGAGCAGTTCTTC.

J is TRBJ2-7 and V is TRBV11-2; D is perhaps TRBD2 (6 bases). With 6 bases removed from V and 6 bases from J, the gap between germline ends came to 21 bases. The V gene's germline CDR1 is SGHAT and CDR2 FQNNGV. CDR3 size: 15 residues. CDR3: CASSHNSGRNGEQYF. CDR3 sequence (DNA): TGTGCCAGCAGTCACAATTCAGGGAGGAACGGCGAGCAGTACTTC. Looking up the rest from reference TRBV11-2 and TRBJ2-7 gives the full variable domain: EAGVAQSPRYKIIEKRQSVAFWCNPISGHATLYWYQQILGQGPKLLIQFQNNGVVDDSQLPKDRFSAERLKGVDSTLKIQPAKLEDSAVYLCASSHNSGRNGEQYFGPGTRLTVT.

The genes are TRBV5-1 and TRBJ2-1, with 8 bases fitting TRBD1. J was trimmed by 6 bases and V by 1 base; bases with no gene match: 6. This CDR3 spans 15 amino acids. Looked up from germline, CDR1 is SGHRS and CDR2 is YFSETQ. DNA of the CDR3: TGCGCCAGCAGCTTGCAGGCCGGGACAGGCAATGAGCAGTTCTTC. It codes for CASSLQAGTGNEQFF.

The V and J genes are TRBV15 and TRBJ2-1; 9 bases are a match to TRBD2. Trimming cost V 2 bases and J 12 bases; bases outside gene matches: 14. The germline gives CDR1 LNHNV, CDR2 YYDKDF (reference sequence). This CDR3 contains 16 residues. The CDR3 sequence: CATSRPPGTSPQAQFF. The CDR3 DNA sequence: TGTGCCACCAGCAGACCTCCCGGGACTAGCCCTCAGGCGCAGTTCTTC.

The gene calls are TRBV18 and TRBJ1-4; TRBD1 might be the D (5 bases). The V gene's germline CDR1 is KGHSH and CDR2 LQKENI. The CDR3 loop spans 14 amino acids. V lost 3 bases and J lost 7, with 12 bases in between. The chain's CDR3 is CASSPGQGGEKLFF. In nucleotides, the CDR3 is TGTGCCAGCTCACCGGGGCAGGGTGGTGAAAAACTGTTTTTT.

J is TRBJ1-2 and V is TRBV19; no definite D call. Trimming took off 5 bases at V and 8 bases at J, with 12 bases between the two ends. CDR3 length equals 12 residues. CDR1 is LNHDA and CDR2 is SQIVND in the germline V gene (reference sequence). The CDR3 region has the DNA TGTGCCAGTAGTTTCGGATTTGGCGGCTACACCTTC. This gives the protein CASSFGFGGYTF.

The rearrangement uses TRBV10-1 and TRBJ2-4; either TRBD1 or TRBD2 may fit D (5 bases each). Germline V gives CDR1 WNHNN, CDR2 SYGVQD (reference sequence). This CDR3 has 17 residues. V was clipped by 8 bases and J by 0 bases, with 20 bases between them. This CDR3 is CASVTDYPLLAKNIQYF. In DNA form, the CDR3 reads TGCGCCAGCGTGACAGACTACCCCCTTCTAGCCAAAAACATTCAGTACTTC.

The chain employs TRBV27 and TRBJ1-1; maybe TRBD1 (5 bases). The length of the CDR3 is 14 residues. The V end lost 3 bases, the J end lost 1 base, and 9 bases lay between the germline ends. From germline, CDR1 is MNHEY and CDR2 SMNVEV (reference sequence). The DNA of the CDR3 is TGTGCCAGCAGTTTGGAGGGACGGAACACTGAAGCTTTCTTT. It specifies CASSLEGRNTEAFF.

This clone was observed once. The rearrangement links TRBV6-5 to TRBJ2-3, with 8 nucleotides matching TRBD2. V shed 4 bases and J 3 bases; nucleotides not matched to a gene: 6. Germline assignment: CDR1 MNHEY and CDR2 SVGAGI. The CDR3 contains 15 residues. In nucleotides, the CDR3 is TGTGCCAGCAGTTCCCGGGGGGGGGATACAGATACGCAGTATTTT. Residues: CASSSRGGDTDTQYF.

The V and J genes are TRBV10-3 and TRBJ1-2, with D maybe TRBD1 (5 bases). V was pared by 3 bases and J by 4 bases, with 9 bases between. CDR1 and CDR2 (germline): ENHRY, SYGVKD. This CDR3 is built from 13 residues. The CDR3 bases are TGTGCCATCAGTGATGGAGGGGTCTATGGCTACACCTTC. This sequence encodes CAISDGGVYGYTF.

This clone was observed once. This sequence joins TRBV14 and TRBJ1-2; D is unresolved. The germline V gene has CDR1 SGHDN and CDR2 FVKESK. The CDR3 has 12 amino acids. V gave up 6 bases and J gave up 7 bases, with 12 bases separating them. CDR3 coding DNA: TGTGCCAGCAGACTTGCCTTGGGTGGCTACACCTTC. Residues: CASRLALGGYTF.

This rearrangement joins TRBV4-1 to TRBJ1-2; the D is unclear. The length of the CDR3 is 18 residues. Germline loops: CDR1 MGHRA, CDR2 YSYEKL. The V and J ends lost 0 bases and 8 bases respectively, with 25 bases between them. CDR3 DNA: TGCGCCAGCAGCCAAGATCAGGAAGAGCCCTTCTCGGAACGAGGCTACACCTTC. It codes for CASSQDQEEPFSERGYTF.

Written as DNA, the CDR3 is TGTGCCACCAGCAGAGTAGGTCCGGTCACTGAAGCTTTCTTT. Translated: CATSRVGPVTEAFF. The rearrangement joins TRBV15 to TRBJ1-1; unclear D gene. The germline V and J ends were trimmed by 1 base and 4 bases, with 10 bases remaining between them. The CDR3 covers 14 residues. CDR1 is LNHNV and CDR2 is YYDKDF in the germline V gene (reference sequence).

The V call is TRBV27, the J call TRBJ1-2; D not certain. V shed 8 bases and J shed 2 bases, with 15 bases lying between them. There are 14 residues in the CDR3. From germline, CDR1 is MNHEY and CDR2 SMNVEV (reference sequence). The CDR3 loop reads CASGGPTRNYGYTF. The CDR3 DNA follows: TGTGCCAGCGGAGGCCCGACAAGAAACTATGGCTACACCTTC.

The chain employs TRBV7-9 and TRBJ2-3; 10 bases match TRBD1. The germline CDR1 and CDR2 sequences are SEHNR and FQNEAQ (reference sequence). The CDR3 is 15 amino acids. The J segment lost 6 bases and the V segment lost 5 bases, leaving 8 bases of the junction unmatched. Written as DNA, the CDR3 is TGTGCCAGCAGCGCGCCGGGACAGGGGAAGGATACGCAGTATTTT. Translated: CASSAPGQGKDTQYF.

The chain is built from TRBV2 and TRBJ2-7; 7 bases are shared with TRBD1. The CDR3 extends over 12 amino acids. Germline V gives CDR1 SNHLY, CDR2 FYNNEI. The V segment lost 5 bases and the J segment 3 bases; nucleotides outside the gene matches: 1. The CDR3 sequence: CASSRDSYEQYF. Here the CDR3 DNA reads TGTGCCAGCAGTCGGGACAGCTACGAGCAGTACTTC.

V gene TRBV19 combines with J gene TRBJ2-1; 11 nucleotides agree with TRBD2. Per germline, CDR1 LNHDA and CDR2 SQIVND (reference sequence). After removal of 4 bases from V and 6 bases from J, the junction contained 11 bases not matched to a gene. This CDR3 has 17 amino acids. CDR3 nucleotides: TGTGCCAGTAGTACAACGACTAGCGGGATTAGGCGCAATGAGCAGTTCTTC. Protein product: CASSTTTSGIRRNEQFF.

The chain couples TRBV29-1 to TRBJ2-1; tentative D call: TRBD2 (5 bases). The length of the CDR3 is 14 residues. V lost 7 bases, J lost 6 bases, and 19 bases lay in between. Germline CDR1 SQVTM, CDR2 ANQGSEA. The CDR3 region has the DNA TGCAGCGCCCGGTCAGCGGAGCTACCCAATGAGCAGTTCTTC. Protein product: CSARSAELPNEQFF.

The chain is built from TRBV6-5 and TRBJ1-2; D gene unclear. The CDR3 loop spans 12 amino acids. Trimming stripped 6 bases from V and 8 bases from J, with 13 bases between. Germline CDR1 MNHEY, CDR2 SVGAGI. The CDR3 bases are TGTGCCAGCAGACCGGTGGAACGCGGCTACACCTTC. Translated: CASRPVERGYTF.

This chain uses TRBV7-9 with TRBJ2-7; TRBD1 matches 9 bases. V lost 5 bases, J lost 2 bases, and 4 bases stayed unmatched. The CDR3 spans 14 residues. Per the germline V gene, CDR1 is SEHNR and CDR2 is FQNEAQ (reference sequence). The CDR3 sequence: CASSRDRVPYEQYF. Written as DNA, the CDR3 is TGTGCCAGCAGCCGGGACAGGGTCCCCTACGAGCAGTACTTC.

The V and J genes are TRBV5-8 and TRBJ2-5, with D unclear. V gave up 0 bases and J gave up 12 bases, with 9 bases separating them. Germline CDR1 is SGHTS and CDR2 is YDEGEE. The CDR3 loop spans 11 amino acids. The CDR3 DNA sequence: TGTGCCAGCAGCTTGGCCGGAAGAGAGTACTTC. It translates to CASSLAGREYF. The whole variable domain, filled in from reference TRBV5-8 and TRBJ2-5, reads EAGVTQSPTHLIKTRGQQATLRCSPISGHTSVYWYQQALGLGLQFLLWYDEGEERNRGNFPPRFSGRQFPNYSSELNVNALELEDSALYLCASSLAGREYFGPGTRLLVL.

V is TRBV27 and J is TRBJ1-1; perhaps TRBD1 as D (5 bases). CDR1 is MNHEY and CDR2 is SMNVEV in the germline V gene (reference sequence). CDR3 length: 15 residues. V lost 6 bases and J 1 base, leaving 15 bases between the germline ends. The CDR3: CASSPRGESNTEAFF. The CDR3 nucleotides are TGTGCCAGCAGCCCCCGGGGGGAATCGAACACTGAAGCTTTCTTT.